This T cell receptor (beta chain) was retrieved from a study of technical replicates of blood from a few donors. This clone was counted a few times. Clones were read by immunoSEQ multiplex PCR, and TCRdb kept only the in-frame ones, dropping some. The sample comprises 65,000 to 80,000 clones, 95% to 98% of which are singletons, and roughly 0.35% rests with the top ten. The sequenced sample consisted of T cells isolated from PBMCs. The clonotype comes from a human donor in good health.

CDR3 nucleotide sequence: TGTGCCTGGAGTATAATTAGCGGGGGGGAGACCCAGTACTTC. It codes for CAWSIISGGETQYF. This chain connects TRBV30 to TRBJ2-5, with 10 bases fitting TRBD2. Germline values: CDR1 GTSNPN, CDR2 SVGIG (reference sequence). The ends lost 2 bases at V and 5 bases at J; junction bases unmatched: 5. The CDR3 runs 14 residues. Based on the CDR3 plus reference TRBV30 and TRBJ2-5, the full variable domain is SQTIHQWPATLVQPVGSPLSLECTVEGTSNPNLYWYRQAAGRGLQLLFYSVGIGQISSEVPQNLSASRPQDRQFILSSKKLLLSDSGFYLCAWSIISGGETQYFGPGTRLLVL.